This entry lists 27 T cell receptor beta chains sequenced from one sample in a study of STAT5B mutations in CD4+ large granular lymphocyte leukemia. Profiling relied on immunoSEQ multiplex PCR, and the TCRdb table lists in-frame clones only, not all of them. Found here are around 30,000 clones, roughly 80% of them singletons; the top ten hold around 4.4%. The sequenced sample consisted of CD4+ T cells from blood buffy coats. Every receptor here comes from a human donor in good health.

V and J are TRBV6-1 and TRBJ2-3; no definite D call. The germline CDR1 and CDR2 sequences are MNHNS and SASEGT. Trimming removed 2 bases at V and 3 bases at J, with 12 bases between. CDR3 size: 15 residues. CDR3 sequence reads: CASSEWARGTDTQYF. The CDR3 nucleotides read TGTGCCAGCAGTGAATGGGCTAGAGGTACAGATACGCAGTATTTT.

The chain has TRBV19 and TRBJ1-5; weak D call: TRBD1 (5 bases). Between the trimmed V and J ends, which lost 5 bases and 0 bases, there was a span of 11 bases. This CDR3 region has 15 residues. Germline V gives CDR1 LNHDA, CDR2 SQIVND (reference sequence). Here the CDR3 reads CASSEQEYSNQPQHF. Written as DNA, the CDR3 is TGTGCCAGTAGTGAACAGGAATATAGCAATCAGCCCCAGCATTTT.

This CDR3 is CASSLEDSRETQYF. The CDR3 DNA reads as TGTGCCAGCAGCTTGGAGGATAGCAGAGAGACCCAGTACTTC. This rearrangement joins TRBV5-4 to TRBJ2-5; no reliable D call. Trimming cost V 0 bases and J 4 bases, with 10 bases left between them. CDR3 size: 14 residues. Germline CDR1 and CDR2: SGHNT and YYREEE (reference sequence).

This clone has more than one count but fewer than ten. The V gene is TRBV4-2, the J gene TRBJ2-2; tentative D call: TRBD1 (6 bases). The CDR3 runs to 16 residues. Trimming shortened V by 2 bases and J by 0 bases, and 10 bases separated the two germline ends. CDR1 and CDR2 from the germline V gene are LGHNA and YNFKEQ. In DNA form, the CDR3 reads TGTGCCAGCAGCCAACAGAGACAGGCGAACACCGGGGAGCTGTTTTTT. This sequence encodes CASSQQRQANTGELFF.

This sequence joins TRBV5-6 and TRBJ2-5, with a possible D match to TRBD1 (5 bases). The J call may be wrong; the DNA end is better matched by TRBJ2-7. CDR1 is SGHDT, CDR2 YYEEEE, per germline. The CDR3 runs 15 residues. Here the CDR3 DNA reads TGTGCCAGCAGCAGATTACAGGCGTCCCGCTACGAGCAGTACTTC. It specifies CASSRLQASRYEQYF.

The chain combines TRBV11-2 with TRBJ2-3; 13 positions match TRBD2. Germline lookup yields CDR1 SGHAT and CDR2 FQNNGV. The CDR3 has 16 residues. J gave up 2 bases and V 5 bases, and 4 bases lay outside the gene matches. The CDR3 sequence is CASSITSGRATDTQYF. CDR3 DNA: TGTGCCAGCAGCATAACTAGCGGGAGGGCCACAGATACGCAGTATTTT.

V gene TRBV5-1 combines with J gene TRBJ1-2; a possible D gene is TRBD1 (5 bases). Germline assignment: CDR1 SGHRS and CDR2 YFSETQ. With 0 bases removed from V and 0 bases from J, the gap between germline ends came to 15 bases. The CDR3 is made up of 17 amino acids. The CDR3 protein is CASSLDPGRRTNYGYTF. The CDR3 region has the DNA TGCGCCAGCAGCTTGGATCCGGGGCGAAGAACTAACTATGGCTACACCTTC.

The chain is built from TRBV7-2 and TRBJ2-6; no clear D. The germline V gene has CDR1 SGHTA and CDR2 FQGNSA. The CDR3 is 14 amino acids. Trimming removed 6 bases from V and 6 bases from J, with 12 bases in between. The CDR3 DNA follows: TGTGCCAGCAGACTTTCTCTGGCGGCCAACGTCCTGACTTTC. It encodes CASRLSLAANVLTF. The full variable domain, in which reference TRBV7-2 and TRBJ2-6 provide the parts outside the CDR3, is GAGVSQSPSNKVTEKGKDVELRCDPISGHTALYWYRQSLGQGLEFLIYFQGNSAPDKSGLPSDRFSAERTGGSVSTLTIQRTQQEDSAVYLCASRLSLAANVLTFGAGSRLTVL.

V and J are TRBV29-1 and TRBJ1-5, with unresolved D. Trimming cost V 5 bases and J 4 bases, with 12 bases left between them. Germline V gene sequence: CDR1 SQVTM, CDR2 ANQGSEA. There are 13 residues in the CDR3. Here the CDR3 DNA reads TGCAGCGTTCAATATCGGGATAATCAGCCCCAGCATTTT. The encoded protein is CSVQYRDNQPQHF.

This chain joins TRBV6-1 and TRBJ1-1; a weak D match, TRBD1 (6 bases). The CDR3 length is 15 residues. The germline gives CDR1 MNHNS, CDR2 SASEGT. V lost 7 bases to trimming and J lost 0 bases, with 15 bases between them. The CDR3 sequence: CASTPDRFMNTEAFF. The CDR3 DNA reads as TGTGCCAGCACCCCAGACAGGTTCATGAACACTGAAGCTTTCTTT.

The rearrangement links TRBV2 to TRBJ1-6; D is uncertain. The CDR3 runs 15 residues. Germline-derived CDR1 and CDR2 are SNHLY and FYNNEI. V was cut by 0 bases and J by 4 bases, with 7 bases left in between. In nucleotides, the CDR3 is TGTGCCAGCAGTGAAGCGCCTCAGTATAATTCACCCCTCCACTTT. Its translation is CASSEAPQYNSPLHF.

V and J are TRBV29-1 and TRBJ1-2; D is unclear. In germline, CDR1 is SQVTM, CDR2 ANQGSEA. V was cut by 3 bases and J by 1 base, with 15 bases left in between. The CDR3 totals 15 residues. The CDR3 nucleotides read TGCAGCGTTGAGTGGGCTTTGGGGTTTAACTATGGCTACACCTTC. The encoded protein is CSVEWALGFNYGYTF.

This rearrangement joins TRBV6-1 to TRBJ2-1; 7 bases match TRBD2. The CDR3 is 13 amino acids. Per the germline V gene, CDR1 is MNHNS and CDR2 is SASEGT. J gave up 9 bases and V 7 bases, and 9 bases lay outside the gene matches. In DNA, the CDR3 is TGTGCCAGCACTGCTAGCGGATTGGGTGAGCAGTTCTTC. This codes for CASTASGLGEQFF.

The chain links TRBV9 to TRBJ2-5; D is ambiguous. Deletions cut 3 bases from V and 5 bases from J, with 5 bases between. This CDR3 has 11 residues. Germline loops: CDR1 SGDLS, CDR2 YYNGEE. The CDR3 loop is CASSGDETQYF. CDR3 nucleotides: TGTGCCAGCAGCGGTGATGAGACCCAGTACTTC.

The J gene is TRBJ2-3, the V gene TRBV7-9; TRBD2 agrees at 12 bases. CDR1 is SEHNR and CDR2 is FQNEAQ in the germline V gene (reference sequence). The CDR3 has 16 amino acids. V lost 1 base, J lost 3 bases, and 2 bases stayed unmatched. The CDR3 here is CASSLGLAGVTDTQYF. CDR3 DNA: TGTGCCAGCAGCTTAGGACTAGCGGGAGTGACAGATACGCAGTATTTT. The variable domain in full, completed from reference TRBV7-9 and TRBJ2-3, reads DTGVSQNPRHKITKRGQNVTFRCDPISEHNRLYWYRQTLGQGPEFLTYFQNEAQLEKSRLLSDRFSAERPKGSFSTLEIQRTEQGDSAMYLCASSLGLAGVTDTQYFGPGTRLTVL.

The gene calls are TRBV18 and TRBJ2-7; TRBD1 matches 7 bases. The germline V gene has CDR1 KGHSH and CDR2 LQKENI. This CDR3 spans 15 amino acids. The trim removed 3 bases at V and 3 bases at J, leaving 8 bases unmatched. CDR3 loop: CASSPYTDRDYEQYF. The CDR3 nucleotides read TGTGCCAGCTCACCCTACACCGACAGGGACTACGAGCAGTACTTC.

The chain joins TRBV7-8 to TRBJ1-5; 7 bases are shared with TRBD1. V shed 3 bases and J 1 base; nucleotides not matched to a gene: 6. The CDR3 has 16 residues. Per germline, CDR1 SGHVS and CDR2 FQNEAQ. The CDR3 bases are TGTGCCAGCAGCTTGGGGAACAGGGGAAGCAATCAGCCCCAGCATTTT. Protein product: CASSLGNRGSNQPQHF.

The CDR3 loop reads CASSSPRGDNQPQHF. The CDR3 DNA sequence: TGTGCCAGCAGTTCACCCCGGGGGGACAATCAGCCCCAGCATTTT. The chain joins TRBV28 to TRBJ1-5; the D gene is possibly TRBD1 (5 bases). CDR1 and CDR2 (germline): MDHEN, SYDVKM. The V gene lost 4 bases and the J gene lost 3 bases, with 13 bases spanning the gap. This CDR3 is 15 amino acids long.

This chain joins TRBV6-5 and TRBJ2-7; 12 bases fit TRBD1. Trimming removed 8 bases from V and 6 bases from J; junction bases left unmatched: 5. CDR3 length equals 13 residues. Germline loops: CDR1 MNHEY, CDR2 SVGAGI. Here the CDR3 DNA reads TGTGCCAGCGAGGGACAGGGGGCTTCCGAGCAGTACTTC. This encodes CASEGQGASEQYF.

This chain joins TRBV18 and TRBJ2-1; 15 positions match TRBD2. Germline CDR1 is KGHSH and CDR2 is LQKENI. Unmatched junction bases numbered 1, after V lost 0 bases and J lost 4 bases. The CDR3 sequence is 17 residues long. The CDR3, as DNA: TGTGCCAGCTCACCACCTGGACTAGCGGGAGGGTACAATGAGCAGTTCTTC. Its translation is CASSPPGLAGGYNEQFF. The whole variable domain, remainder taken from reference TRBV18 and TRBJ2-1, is NAGVMQNPRHLVRRRGQEARLRCSPMKGHSHVYWYRQLPEEGLKFMVYLQKENIIDESGMPKERFSAEFPKEGPSILRIQQVVRGDSAAYFCASSPPGLAGGYNEQFFGPGTRLTVL.

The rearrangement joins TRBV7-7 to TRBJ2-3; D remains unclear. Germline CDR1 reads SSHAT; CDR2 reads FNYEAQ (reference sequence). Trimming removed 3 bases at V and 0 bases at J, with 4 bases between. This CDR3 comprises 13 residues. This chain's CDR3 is CASSFSSTDTQYF. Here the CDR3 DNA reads TGTGCCAGCAGCTTTTCTAGCACAGATACGCAGTATTTT. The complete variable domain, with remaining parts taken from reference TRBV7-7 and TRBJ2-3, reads GAGVSQSPRYKVTKRGQDVTLRCDPISSHATLYWYQQALGQGPEFLTYFNYEAQPDKSGLPSDRFSAERPEGSISTLTIQRTEQRDSAMYRCASSFSSTDTQYFGPGTRLTVL.

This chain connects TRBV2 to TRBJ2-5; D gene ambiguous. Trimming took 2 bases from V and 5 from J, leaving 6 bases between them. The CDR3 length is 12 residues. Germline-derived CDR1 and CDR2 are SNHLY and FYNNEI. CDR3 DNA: TGTGCCAGCAGTGAAAGGCGGGAGACCCAGTACTTC. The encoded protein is CASSERRETQYF.

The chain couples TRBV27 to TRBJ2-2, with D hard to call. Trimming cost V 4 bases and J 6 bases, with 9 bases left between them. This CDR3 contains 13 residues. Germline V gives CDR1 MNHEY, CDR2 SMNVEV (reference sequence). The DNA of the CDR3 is TGTGCCAGCAGTTGGACCGACCCCGGGGAGCTGTTTTTT. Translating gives CASSWTDPGELFF.

The chain's CDR3 is CASTLDRNTGELFF. CDR3 DNA sequence: TGTGCCAGCACCCTGGACAGGAACACCGGGGAGCTGTTTTTT. The gene calls are TRBV6-5 and TRBJ2-2; a weak D match, TRBD1 (6 bases). Germline-derived CDR1 and CDR2 are MNHEY and SVGAGI. The CDR3 spans 14 residues. The V end was cut by 7 bases, the J end by 1 base, with 10 bases between.

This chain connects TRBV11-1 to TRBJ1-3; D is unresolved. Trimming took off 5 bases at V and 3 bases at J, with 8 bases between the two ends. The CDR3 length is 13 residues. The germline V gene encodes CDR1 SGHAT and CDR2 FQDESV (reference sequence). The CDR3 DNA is TGTGCCAGCAGCCTCGGACGTGGAAACACCATATATTTT. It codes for CASSLGRGNTIYF.

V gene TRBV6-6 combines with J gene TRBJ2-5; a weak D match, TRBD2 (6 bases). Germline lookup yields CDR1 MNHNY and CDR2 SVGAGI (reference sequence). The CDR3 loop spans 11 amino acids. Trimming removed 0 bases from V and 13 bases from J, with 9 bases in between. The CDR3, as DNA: TGTGCCAGCAGTTACTCACTAGCCCTGTACTTC. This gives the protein CASSYSLALYF.

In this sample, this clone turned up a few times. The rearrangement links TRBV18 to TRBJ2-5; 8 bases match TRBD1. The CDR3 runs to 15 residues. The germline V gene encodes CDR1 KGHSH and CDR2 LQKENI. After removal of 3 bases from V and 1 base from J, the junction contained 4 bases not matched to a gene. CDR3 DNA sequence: TGTGCCAGCTCACCCGTTACAGGGGGCCAAGAGACCCAGTACTTC. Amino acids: CASSPVTGGQETQYF.